This TCR beta chain was sequenced during a study of cytotoxic CD8 clonotypes in ibrutinib-treated CLL. Study summary: Within the patient group, eleven to twelve were relapsed/refractory and approximately 16 treatment-naive, and 17 were IGHV unmutated.

Genomic DNA (approximately 2.1 micrograms) was obtained from cryopreserved PBMCs for construction of TCR beta libraries. Germline CDR1 is SGHNT and CDR2 is YENEEA. V gave up 5 bases and J gave up 6 bases, with 10 bases separating them. CDR3 size: 12 residues. Worth noting for this clone: What it recognizes is unknown.

Study observations and caveats: Under therapy, public clonotypes either contracted or stayed stable, and they were uncommon. Patients had baseline clonality above age-matched healthy donors, and this clonality moved with circulating CD8+ T-cell counts.

Sequenced by immunoSEQ multiplex PCR; TCRdb stores in-frame clones only, minus some. The sample yields about 200,000 clones, more than 65% seen once. The sample here was PBMCs, taken after 12 months of ibrutinib treatment. This TCR derives from a human donor with chronic lymphocytic leukemia. The V call is TRBV11-3, the J call TRBJ1-2; unclear D gene. CDR3 sequence reads: CASSPGGNGYTF. CDR3 DNA: TGTGCCAGCAGCCCAGGAGGGAATGGCTACACCTTC.